This T cell receptor beta chain was sequenced for a study of cytomegalovirus exposure and HLA in healthy donors (dated 2017 in TCRdb). General notes on the study: According to an earlier analysis of a few hundred of the donors, 150 million to 200 million T cells yielded 117 million unique TCR beta sequences and 276 Gb of sequence data. An early release covering roughly 600 HLA-typed donors comprised 300 to 350 gigabases of sequencing data and 65 million to 100 million unique TCR sequences. Of the 300 to 400 genotyped donors, around 81% fell in the genetic ancestry cluster associated with self-reported Caucasian donors. The study aimed to test whether cataloging public T cell receptors could reveal signatures of past pathogen exposure. The study profiled the T cell repertoires of hundreds of subjects by immunosequencing and related them to cytomegalovirus serostatus. A separate validation cohort of roughly 130 different subjects was used in addition to the approximately 700-subject first cohort. The study combined high-throughput TCR immunosequencing, statistical association of individual TCRs with disease status, and machine learning to predict cytomegalovirus infection status. In a later analysis, previously published TCR beta repertoires from hundreds of donors were re-analyzed and high-resolution HLA genotyping was added so that TCR occurrence patterns could be studied. Rather than drawing on any new phenotypic data, the later analysis identified candidate immune exposures from TCR beta sequences and the way those sequences occurred across donors. In an earlier analysis of roughly 600 of the donors, high-throughput TCR beta sequencing was used to judge whether each TCR beta V gene segment behaved as functional or pseudogenic. Donor age, sex, ethnicity and CMV serostatus were compiled alongside the repertoire data. In a later genetic analysis, genome-wide SNP genotypes for about 55% of the roughly 700 donors were used, and that subset was treated as a discovery cohort. All discovery cohort repertoires had been generated using a single sequencing platform. Both class I and class II loci were covered by HLA typing, at four-digit resolution. Typing coverage differed by locus: A, B, C, DRB1 and DQB1 were typed in about 629-640 donors, DQA1 in 500 to 550, DPA1 in 600 to 610, and DPB1 in roughly 470. Because of strong linkage in the cohort, 4 to 6 DR-DQ haplotypes were treated as single units for association and clustering. Among about 370 genotyped donors of the cohort, an average of around 220,000 unique TCR beta nucleotide sequences was sequenced per donor, of which about 19% were non-productive. Study-wide conclusions, independent of this receptor: Some IMGT-functional V segments, including TRBV6-2 and TRBV6-3, could not be distinguished by the 87-base-pair reads and were therefore excluded. At a false discovery rate of 0.05, a later analysis linked fewer than 20,000 TCR beta sequences to specific HLA alleles. This cohort had only TCR beta chains sequenced, and the lack of alpha or paired-chain data limited which features could be detected. Immune exposure information for the cohort was limited to CMV serostatus. Across donors, most TCR sequences were observed very rarely, whereas some public TCRs were present in many individuals. In an earlier analysis of 587 of the donors, most TCR beta V segments were observed in productive rearrangements about 87% or about 30% of the time, broadly matching IMGT annotations. HLA typing was unavailable for some donors at each locus, so association tests used only the typed subset. Roughly uniform sequencing depth across donors was assumed in presence/absence analyses, although this assumption may not hold. In a later genetic analysis, a missense DCLRE1C variant was associated with V-gene and J-gene trimming of TCR beta chains, and the association was replicated in an independent cohort. In both the original and validation cohorts, the classifier was reported to diagnose cytomegalovirus status with high specificity and sensitivity. Compared with the roughly 600-donor mean, donors in an Asian-associated ancestry cluster had fewer N-insertions in productive TCRs, according to a later genetic analysis. The study gave a list of 150 to 200 TCR beta chains associated with cytomegalovirus. A group of highly shared sequence variants was considered likely to be a technical artifact of the sequencing pipeline. According to a later analysis, parvovirus B19, influenza, CMV and Epstein-Barr virus appeared linked to several top co-occurrence clusters. A further reported finding was that TCR beta sequences accurately predicted the HLA-A and HLA-B alleles for most subjects in the first cohort. When HLA alleles, especially DR and DQ, strongly co-occurred, attributing TCR associations to individual alleles was difficult. Correlated functional status among segregating V segments might reflect linkage disequilibrium, but an unknown experimental factor could not be ruled out. In a later analysis, TCR association rates were found to vary across HLA loci, with the most associated TCRs seen for DRB1 alleles and the fewest for HLA-C alleles. In a later analysis, HLA-associated TCR beta chains were found to be more clonally expanded and to have lower generation probabilities than equally common non-associated chains. Three of the identified cytomegalovirus-associated TCR beta chains were confirmed in vitro to be specific for cytomegalovirus antigens. According to the authors, the approach could potentially be generalized to other disease states and immunological phenotypes. In a later analysis, most CMV-associated TCR beta chains were found to appear HLA-restricted, with HLA associations seemingly driven largely by CMV exposure. Seventeen rarely observed V segments, including chromosome 9 orphons, were excluded from the earlier analysis of approximately 600 of the donors because counts were too low.

The cohort consisted of 600 or so healthy bone marrow donors. Cohort members were all nominally healthy when sampled, although unrecorded immune exposures were likely present. The donor tested CMV seronegative and was one of the 352 seronegative cohort members. Each donor provided a peripheral blood sample, and peripheral blood mononuclear cells were used for TCR beta sequencing. The Qiagen DNeasy Blood Extraction Kit was used to extract genomic DNA from the blood cell samples. Library construction relied on the immunoSEQ multiplex PCR assay. For the multiplex PCR, a mixture combining 60 forward primers for TCR Vbeta segments and 13 reverse primers for TCR Jbeta segments was used. A multiplex PCR assay on genomic DNA amplified the CDR3 region of rearranged TCR beta genes. On the Illumina HiSeq System, the amplified TCR beta libraries were sequenced as 87-base-pair reads. Concerning the study's data processing: A later analysis counted 65 million to 90 million unique TCR beta chains across the 550 to 750 repertoires, and 9 million to 14 million of these chains were shared by at least two donors. Raw reads were error-corrected and collapsed into unique sequences by a nearest-neighbor algorithm in which closely related sequences were merged to remove PCR and sequencing errors. Alignment of CDR3 sequences to IMGT reference sequences was used to assign V, D and J gene segments. For a sequence to be retained, at least a six-nucleotide match to both a V gene segment and a J gene segment was required. Rearrangements were classified as productive when the CDR3 lacked stop codons and remained in frame with V and J, and all other rearrangements were classified as non-productive. CDR3 was defined by IMGT convention, running from the second conserved V-encoded cysteine to the conserved J-encoded phenylalanine. The earlier analysis of 550 to 650 of the donors excluded any sequence lacking an unambiguous match to a single V gene segment. In an earlier analysis of approximately 590 of the donors, V segments were called functional above 56.7% productive rearrangements and were called segregating when the between-donor standard deviation exceeded 5%. To diagnose cytomegalovirus status from the catalog of TCR beta chain sequences, a statistical classification framework was built. In a later analysis, V and J genes were assigned by comparing TCR nucleotide sequences against IMGT/GENE-DB human TR gene sequences. The TCRdist pipeline was used in a later analysis to assign CDR3 sequences and most-parsimonious VDJ recombination scenarios. A later analysis defined each TCR beta chain by its CDR3 amino acid sequence plus V-gene family, and excluded reads lacking a unique V-gene family. To address suspected cross-contamination and a sequencing artifact, a later analysis removed 592 highly shared, low-generation-probability nucleotide sequences. In a later analysis, a clonal expansion index was calculated for each public chain from normalized within-repertoire ranks of inferred template counts. Generation probabilities in a later analysis came from a VDJ recombination model fitted to out-of-frame rearrangements, and those results were checked against IGoR. Hypergeometric tests were used in a later analysis to score TCR-TCR, TCR-HLA and TCR-CMV co-occurrence, with a repertoire-size bias correction applied to the TCR pairs. False discovery rates were estimated in a later analysis by permuting HLA or CMV assignments 20 times. A later analysis grouped co-occurring TCRs with DBSCAN, adding TCRdist sequence similarity when clustering within HLA-allele-positive subsets. For co-occurrence clustering, repertoires with fewer than 30,000 or more than 120,000 public chains were excluded, along with roughly 5 repertoires with anomalous nucleotide sharing. TCRdb carries this immuneACCESS record with in-frame sequences only. Its versions omit some clonotypes, under half of them owing to an unresolved V gene in the studies checked, with the rest unexplained. V, J and clone size reflect that table, while D and trimming were determined from the DNA. In all, the sample holds some 150,000 clones, and around 9.6% of those were seen once. The ten largest clones take up 1.8% of the sample.

Notes on this clone: Its antigen is not yet known. No clone much larger than this one lies a single base away; base qualities are absent.

CDR3 length: 15 amino acids, cysteine to phenylalanine. Only the CDR3 DNA is retained, 45 bases long and in frame from the first base. V loses 0 bases of germline sequence and J loses 1 base, and the interval between the two ends is 10 bases. Per the germline V gene, SGHRS is the CDR1 and YFSETQ is the CDR2. Specimen: PBMCs. This sequence was found in a male donor in good health and CMV-seronegative. The receptor chain draws on TRBV5-1 and TRBJ1-2; matching of 5 bases hints at TRBD1 as the D gene. The nucleotide sequence reads TGCGCCAGCAGCTTGGGGGCAGGGCATAACTATGGCTACACCTTC. This gives the protein CASSLGAGHNYGYTF.